This T cell receptor (beta chain) was captured by sequencing in a study of T cell repertoires in ileal Crohn's disease. The data were produced by immunoSEQ multiplex PCR, yet TCRdb's version contains in-frame clones alone and is incomplete. The sample contains roughly 6,000 clones, about 85% of which appear only once. As for this clone: The antigen is not known. The junction departs from the called germline gene at one end, perhaps through a read error.

Study-wide points: Every patient over 26.8% clonality showed endoscopic recurrence.

CDR3 length equals 11 residues. The germline V gene encodes CDR1 DFQATT and CDR2 SNEGSKA (reference sequence). The source material was ileal tissue. The TCR comes from an adult with Crohn's disease. The chain carries TRBV20-1 and TRBJ2-1; 10 bases are shared with TRBD2. CDR3 amino acids: CSAWTSGEWLF. The CDR3 nucleotides are TGCAGTGCCTGGACTAGCGGAGAGTGGCTCTTC.